Sequencing of this TCR beta chain was carried out in a study of T cells in Graves' hyperthyroidism and ophthalmopathy. Whole-study results and caveats: Most thyroid clonotypes expanded above 0.001 were also detected in blood. Using 13 V-J features, a model discriminated ophthalmopathy from stable hyperthyroidism. In validation, the model predicted ophthalmopathy. These predictions came a median about 6.5 months before onset.

This clonotype was seen ten or more times. As yet, its antigen is unknown. Source material for PBMCs was less than 12 ml fresh peripheral blood. Unmatched junction bases numbered 6, after V lost 10 bases and J lost 3 bases. The CDR3 length is 12 residues. Researchers amplified the TCR beta CDR3 regions from RNA transcripts. A set of HTBI primers served as the primers for a first-round RT-PCR of the TCR CDR3. TCRdb reanalysed the multiplex PCR reads using MiXCR and keeps one entry per CDR3 protein. The data hold around 240,000 distinct CDR3 sequences, with about a sixth observed a single time. The rearrangement links TRBV12-3 or TRBV12-4 to TRBJ2-7, with TRBD1 matching 7 bases. This receptor was obtained from a woman aged 18-29 years with Graves' ophthalmopathy. Sequenced: blood. CDR3 region: CATRYRGYEQYF. Written as DNA, the CDR3 is TGTGCCACCCGATACAGGGGCTACGAGCAGTACTTC.